What follows are 18 T cell receptor beta chains derived from one specimen sequenced in a study of spatial heterogeneity in lung cancer. TCRdb called the 5' RACE reads again in MiXCR, with one record for every CDR3 protein. The table records about 7,000 distinct CDR3 sequences, more than 10% of them present only once. Study-wide results and caveats: Mutation tallies in tumors tracked expanded intratumoral alpha and beta TCR counts.

Time point reported: sample taken at primary tumor resection. No cognate antigen is known for these TCRs. The sequencing here drew on lung tumor tissue, taken at surgery. Receptors originate from a male donor with early-stage non-small cell lung cancer.

The chain links TRBV7-9 to TRBJ1-5; no reliable D call. Germline values: CDR1 SEHNR, CDR2 FQNEAQ (reference sequence). V gave up 0 bases and J gave up 4 bases, with 4 bases separating them. CDR3 length equals 13 residues. The CDR3 loop reads CASSLASNQPQHF. CDR3 nucleotide sequence: TGTGCCAGCAGCTTAGCATCTAATCAGCCCCAGCATTTT.

There are many counts of this clonotype. Here the CDR3 reads CASMGDRGIDGYTF. The CDR3 DNA reads as TGTGCCAGCATGGGGGACAGGGGAATCGATGGCTACACCTTC. This chain uses TRBV6-1 with TRBJ1-2; TRBD1 matches 10 bases. Germline trimming cut 7 bases from V and 6 bases from J; bases unmatched to any gene: 8. In germline, CDR1 is MNHNS, CDR2 SASEGT. The CDR3 is 14 amino acids.

This clonotype was seen repeatedly, ten times or more. V gene TRBV5-4 combines with J gene TRBJ1-4; D not certain. There are 12 residues in the CDR3. V was pared by 1 base and J by 10 bases, with 8 bases between. The germline CDR1 and CDR2 sequences are SGHNT and YYREEE (reference sequence). CDR3: CASSLQTGKLFF. The DNA of the CDR3 is TGTGCCAGCAGCTTGCAGACGGGAAAACTGTTTTTT. The full variable domain, in which reference TRBV5-4 and TRBJ1-4 provide the parts outside the CDR3, is ETGVTQSPTHLIKTRGQQVTLRCSSQSGHNTVSWYQQALGQGPQFIFQYYREEENGRGNFPPRFSGLQFPNYSSELNVNALELDDSALYLCASSLQTGKLFFGSGTQLSVL.

This clonotype was counted many times. The genes are TRBV5-1 and TRBJ2-2, with no clear D. The germline CDR1 and CDR2 sequences are SGHRS and YFSETQ. Trimming left V 1 base short and J 8 bases short, with 12 bases between. The CDR3 is 14 amino acids. CDR3 residues: CASSLWPGTGELFF. The CDR3 DNA is TGCGCCAGCAGCTTGTGGCCAGGAACGGGGGAGCTGTTTTTT.

This clonotype was recorded many times. This chain connects TRBV5-1 to TRBJ1-1; no reliable D call. This CDR3 is 11 amino acids long. The germline V and J ends were trimmed by 4 bases and 2 bases, with 3 bases remaining between them. Germline assignment: CDR1 SGHRS and CDR2 YFSETQ. This chain's CDR3 is CASSQNTEAFF. CDR3 DNA sequence: TGCGCCAGCAGCCAAAACACTGAAGCTTTCTTT.

Relative to its sample, this clonotype is medium-sized. This chain uses TRBV28 with TRBJ2-7; 10 bases are shared with TRBD1. CDR3 length equals 15 residues. Germline lookup yields CDR1 MDHEN and CDR2 SYDVKM. The junction had 6 bases not matched to a gene; V was cut back by 5 bases and J by 2 bases. The CDR3 reads CASSLGGTGAYEQYF. The CDR3 DNA follows: TGTGCCAGCAGTCTTGGGGGGACAGGGGCCTACGAGCAGTACTTC. The whole variable domain, remainder taken from reference TRBV28 and TRBJ2-7, is DVKVTQSSRYLVKRTGEKVFLECVQDMDHENMFWYRQDPGLGLRLIYFSYDVKMKEKGDIPEGYSVSREKKERFSLILESASTNQTSMYLCASSLGGTGAYEQYFGPGTRLTVT.

This clonotype is medium-sized by share. The V gene is TRBV4-1, the J gene TRBJ2-6; D might be TRBD1 (5 bases). The CDR3 sequence is 14 residues long. The germline V and J ends were trimmed by 6 bases and 2 bases, with 8 bases remaining between them. Germline V CDR1 and CDR2: MGHRA, YSYEKL. The CDR3 sequence: CASSVGAGANVLTF. DNA of the CDR3: TGCGCCAGCAGTGTAGGGGCTGGGGCCAACGTCCTGACTTTC.

This clonotype is medium-sized. The gene calls are TRBV5-1 and TRBJ1-1, with D perhaps matching TRBD1 (6 bases). Per germline, CDR1 SGHRS and CDR2 YFSETQ. Deletions cut 0 bases from V and 1 base from J, with 10 bases between. CDR3 length: 15 amino acids. The CDR3 DNA reads as TGCGCCAGCAGCTTGGTAGCACAGGGGAACACTGAAGCTTTCTTT. It translates to CASSLVAQGNTEAFF.

This clonotype was seen at least ten times. The chain couples TRBV20-1 to TRBJ2-3; no clear D. The CDR3 contains 11 residues. Germline V gene data show CDR1 as DFQATT and CDR2 as SNEGSKA (reference sequence). Deletions cut 6 bases from V and 1 base from J, with 5 bases between. The CDR3 region is CSAPRTDTQYF. In nucleotides, the CDR3 is TGCAGTGCCCCTCGCACAGATACGCAGTATTTT.

As to this clonotype: A single base separates this from a much larger clone, so it may be a read error. The chain employs TRBV7-8 and TRBJ1-4; perhaps TRBD1 as D (5 bases). The CDR3 loop spans 15 amino acids. Germline values: CDR1 SGHVS, CDR2 FQNEAQ. The CDR3 nucleotides read TGTGTCAGCAGCTTACGGGGCCCCACTAATGAAAAACTGTTTTTT. Its protein product is CVSSLRGPTNEKLFF.

In this sample, this clonotype turned up many times. The genes are TRBV27 and TRBJ2-1, with 12 bases fitting TRBD2. There are 19 residues in the CDR3. Germline CDR1 and CDR2: MNHEY and SMNVEV (reference sequence). With 7 bases clipped from V and 6 bases from J, the junction kept 19 bases outside the gene matches. The CDR3 reads CASKRTGTPGLAGLNEQFF. Written as DNA, the CDR3 is TGTGCCAGCAAAAGGACGGGGACGCCGGGACTAGCGGGCCTCAATGAGCAGTTCTTC.

Many counts were recorded for this clonotype. The chain carries TRBV27 and TRBJ2-3, with D hard to call. V was pared by 4 bases and J by 6 bases, with 14 bases between. The CDR3 is 14 residues long. Germline V gene lookup returns CDR1 MNHEY and CDR2 SMNVEV (reference sequence). CDR3 DNA sequence: TGTGCCAGCAGTTGGGGTCCGGCCTCGGATACGCAGTATTTT. It specifies CASSWGPASDTQYF.

This clonotype is medium-sized by share. J is TRBJ2-5 and V is TRBV28; 7 bases line up with TRBD2. Germline-derived CDR1 and CDR2 are MDHEN and SYDVKM. V was pared by 8 bases and J by 2 bases, with 8 bases of the junction left unmatched. CDR3 size: 14 residues. CDR3 loop: CASGEGWGQETQYF. The CDR3 nucleotides read TGTGCCAGCGGGGAGGGTTGGGGGCAAGAGACCCAGTACTTC.

This clonotype showed up many times. The V and J genes are TRBV9 and TRBJ2-3; weak D call: TRBD2 (5 bases). Germline-derived CDR1 and CDR2 are SGDLS and YYNGEE. V was cut by 4 bases and J by 0 bases, with 12 bases left in between. CDR3 length: 15 residues. The CDR3 sequence is CASSSWTASTDTQYF. DNA of the CDR3: TGTGCCAGCAGCTCCTGGACTGCTAGCACAGATACGCAGTATTTT.

This clonotype is medium-sized within its sample. The CDR3 coding sequence is TGCGCCAGCAGCTATGGGAGGGGTAACGGCTACACCTTC. Translated: CASSYGRGNGYTF. The chain uses TRBV5-1 and TRBJ1-2; TRBD1 is a possible D gene (5 bases). CDR3 size: 13 residues. Looked up from germline, CDR1 is SGHRS and CDR2 is YFSETQ. V lost 3 bases and J lost 8, with 14 bases in between.

This clonotype is medium-sized. The gene calls are TRBV29-1 and TRBJ2-1; no definite D call. The CDR3 runs 12 residues. The germline gives CDR1 SQVTM, CDR2 ANQGSEA. The CDR3 sequence: CSPKSGPNEQFF. DNA for the CDR3: TGCAGTCCCAAATCCGGTCCAAATGAGCAGTTCTTC.

The chain joins TRBV7-3 to TRBJ1-1, with D perhaps TRBD1 (6 bases). Germline-derived CDR1 and CDR2 are SGHTA and FQGTGA. Deletions cut 9 bases from V and 0 bases from J, with 14 bases between. CDR3 length equals 14 residues. The CDR3 nucleotides are TGTGCCAGTTCCCCGGGACACGTGAACACTGAAGCTTTCTTT. Protein sequence: CASSPGHVNTEAFF.

This clonotype was detected many times. This chain uses TRBV20-1 with TRBJ1-1; possible D gene TRBD1, 5 bases. Trimming cost V 6 bases and J 3 bases, with 20 bases left between them. Germline V gives CDR1 DFQATT, CDR2 SNEGSKA (reference sequence). This CDR3 has 15 amino acids. The CDR3 region has the DNA TGCAGTGCCGAGGGCAGGGACCATCTACACACTGAAGCTTTCTTT. Amino acids: CSAEGRDHLHTEAFF.